These 25 T cell receptor beta chains came from one sample sequenced in a study of T cell changes during pregnancy in multiple sclerosis (dated by TCRdb to 2018 to 2020). Libraries came from the immunoSEQ multiplex PCR assay. TCRdb stores this immuneACCESS table with in-frame sequences only. Part of the clones is absent; in the studies checked, under half of the shortfall reflects unresolved V genes, and no reason is known for the rest. The sample yields nearly 110,000 clones; roughly 92% were counted once. Approximately 1.6% of the sample is held by the ten biggest clonotypes. The specimen comprised peripheral blood, sampled after pregnancy. The receptors were sampled from a female donor with multiple sclerosis, enrolled in a pregnancy study.

The table lists this clone with a count of one. V and J are TRBV7-8 and TRBJ2-7; D is perhaps TRBD2 (6 bases). This CDR3 is built from 14 residues. CDR1 and CDR2 from the germline V gene are SGHVS and FQNEAQ. Trimming cost V 5 bases and J 5 bases, with 16 bases left between them. The CDR3 region is CASSPTGSLDEQYF. The CDR3 DNA follows: TGTGCCAGCAGCCCTACCGGGAGTCTCGACGAGCAGTACTTC.

This rearrangement joins TRBV5-5 to TRBJ1-6; D is ambiguous. The CDR3 spans 12 residues. Trimming stripped 4 bases from V and 7 bases from J, with 6 bases between. Germline CDR1 reads SGHKS; CDR2 reads YYEKEE (reference sequence). CDR3 amino acids: CASSETNSPLHF. CDR3 DNA: TGTGCCAGCAGCGAGACAAATTCACCCCTCCACTTT.

The chain uses TRBV7-7 and TRBJ2-5, with D possibly matching TRBD2 (5 bases). CDR3 length equals 15 residues. The V end lost 1 base, the J end lost 5 bases, and 14 bases lay between the germline ends. Germline values: CDR1 SSHAT, CDR2 FNYEAQ (reference sequence). CDR3 DNA: TGTGCCAGCAGCTTAGAAGGCCCCCCGGGGGAGACCCAGTACTTC. Protein sequence: CASSLEGPPGETQYF.

The DNA for the CDR3 is TGTGCCAGCAGTTTATGGTCAGGGGGCAACACTGAAGCTTTCTTT. Its protein is CASSLWSGGNTEAFF. V is TRBV28 and J is TRBJ1-1, with 8 bases identical to TRBD1. V dropped 0 bases and J dropped 2; count of bases not matched to a gene: 2. The CDR3 is made up of 15 amino acids. Germline values: CDR1 MDHEN, CDR2 SYDVKM.

V is TRBV2 and J is TRBJ2-1, with no clear D. Germline loops: CDR1 SNHLY, CDR2 FYNNEI. V shed 7 bases and J shed 6 bases, with 4 bases lying between them. This CDR3 contains 10 residues. The CDR3 region has the DNA TGTGCCAGCATTAGCAATGAGCAGTTCTTC. It yields the protein CASISNEQFF.

The chain links TRBV6-1 to TRBJ1-3, with 8 bases that match TRBD1. Germline CDR1 MNHNS, CDR2 SASEGT. With 7 bases clipped from V and 2 bases from J, the junction kept 1 base outside the gene matches. The CDR3 extends over 13 amino acids. The CDR3 region has the DNA TGTGCCAGCATCAGGGGGCCTGGAAACACCATATATTTT. It translates to CASIRGPGNTIYF.

The chain carries TRBV2 and TRBJ1-2; TRBD1 matches at 7 bases. Germline V gene sequence: CDR1 SNHLY, CDR2 FYNNEI. The CDR3 spans 16 residues. The ends lost 0 bases at V and 1 base at J; junction bases unmatched: 5. In DNA, the CDR3 is TGTGCCAGCAGTGAAGCCCGACAGGGCGTTAACTATGGCTACACCTTC. Translating gives CASSEARQGVNYGYTF.

V gene TRBV28 combines with J gene TRBJ1-2; D ambiguous. This CDR3 is 15 amino acids long. Trimming shortened V by 2 bases and J by 4 bases, and 14 bases separated the two germline ends. Germline assignment: CDR1 MDHEN and CDR2 SYDVKM. The CDR3 bases are TGTGCCAGCAGTTTAGGGCCAGGCCTTCTCTATGGCTACACCTTC. It translates to CASSLGPGLLYGYTF.

DNA for the CDR3: TGTGCCAGCAGTTACTCGCTAGCGGGCACAGATACGCAGTATTTT. It translates to CASSYSLAGTDTQYF. The V call is TRBV6-5, the J call TRBJ2-3; TRBD2 aligns across 7 bases. CDR1 and CDR2 from the germline V gene are MNHEY and SVGAGI. This CDR3 contains 15 residues. J lost 1 base, V lost 0 bases, and 1 base had no gene match.

This chain connects TRBV2 to TRBJ1-5; 7 bases map to TRBD1. CDR1 is SNHLY and CDR2 is FYNNEI in the germline V gene. This CDR3 has 15 amino acids. V trimming: 6 bases; J trimming: 2 bases; junction bases outside the gene matches: 7. As DNA, the CDR3 is TGTGCCAGCAGGGGACAGCCTGAGGGCAATCAGCCCCAGCATTTT. Amino acids: CASRGQPEGNQPQHF.

The chain couples TRBV7-9 to TRBJ2-7; 13 bases are shared with TRBD2. The CDR3 sequence is 16 residues long. With 1 base clipped from V and 6 bases from J, the junction kept 6 bases outside the gene matches. Per germline, CDR1 SEHNR and CDR2 FQNEAQ (reference sequence). The CDR3 coding sequence is TGTGCCAGCAGCTTAGGTAGGACTAGCGGGAGAGGCGAGCAGTACTTC. The encoded protein is CASSLGRTSGRGEQYF. Together with reference TRBV7-9 and TRBJ2-7, the CDR3 gives the full variable domain: DTGVSQNPRHKITKRGQNVTFRCDPISEHNRLYWYRQTLGQGPEFLTYFQNEAQLEKSRLLSDRFSAERPKGSFSTLEIQRTEQGDSAMYLCASSLGRTSGRGEQYFGPGTRLTVT.

The chain combines TRBV14 with TRBJ2-3; D is possibly TRBD2 (6 bases). From germline, CDR1 is SGHDN and CDR2 FVKESK. There are 15 residues in the CDR3. V shed 6 bases and J shed 2 bases, with 15 bases lying between them. The DNA of the CDR3 is TGTGCCAGCAGAAGTAGCGGATACAACACAGATACGCAGTATTTT. It codes for CASRSSGYNTDTQYF.

The CDR3: CASSFGSGSYEQYF. CDR3 coding DNA: TGTGCCAGCAGCTTTGGCTCAGGGTCCTACGAGCAGTACTTC. The chain has TRBV7-6 and TRBJ2-7, with D perhaps matching TRBD1 (5 bases). V lost 3 bases and J lost 1, with 10 bases in between. The CDR3 loop spans 14 amino acids. Germline V lookup: CDR1 SGHVS, CDR2 FNYEAQ.

The rearrangement links TRBV5-1 to TRBJ2-7, with 7 bases matching TRBD2. Per germline, CDR1 SGHRS and CDR2 YFSETQ. Trimming took 0 bases from V and 4 from J; bases not matched to a gene: 10. CDR3 size: 16 residues. This chain's CDR3 is CASSLAPSGGEYEQYF. The CDR3 DNA reads TGCGCCAGCAGCTTGGCCCCTAGCGGAGGGGAATACGAGCAGTACTTC.

The chain combines TRBV19 with TRBJ1-5; D remains ambiguous. V shed 4 bases and J shed 0 bases, with 16 bases lying between them. Germline V gives CDR1 LNHDA, CDR2 SQIVND (reference sequence). The CDR3 runs to 17 residues. The CDR3 sequence is CASSTVLGAYSNQPQHF. CDR3 coding DNA: TGTGCCAGTAGTACCGTGTTGGGCGCCTATAGCAATCAGCCCCAGCATTTT.

The V and J genes are TRBV7-2 and TRBJ1-1, with D perhaps matching TRBD1 (6 bases). The length of the CDR3 is 14 residues. Germline lookup yields CDR1 SGHTA and CDR2 FQGNSA. V lost 5 bases, J lost 3 bases, and 13 bases lay in between. CDR3 sequence: CASSARGMDTEAFF. The CDR3 DNA reads as TGTGCCAGCAGCGCCAGGGGAATGGACACTGAAGCTTTCTTT.

The chain uses TRBV19 and TRBJ1-5, with D possibly being TRBD1 (5 bases). CDR3 length equals 16 residues. Deletions cut 3 bases from V and 2 bases from J, with 14 bases between. Germline lookup yields CDR1 LNHDA and CDR2 SQIVND (reference sequence). For the CDR3, the DNA is TGTGCCAGTAGTATGAGCGGGGCTGGTGGCAATCAGCCCCAGCATTTT. This gives the protein CASSMSGAGGNQPQHF.

The chain joins TRBV18 to TRBJ1-1, with TRBD1 matching over 7 bases. This CDR3 region has 14 residues. With 6 bases clipped from V and 2 bases from J, the junction kept 6 bases outside the gene matches. Germline CDR1 is KGHSH and CDR2 is LQKENI. CDR3 residues: CASSPDRANTEAFF. The DNA for the CDR3 is TGTGCCAGCTCGCCCGACAGGGCTAACACTGAAGCTTTCTTT.

The rearrangement uses TRBV5-1 and TRBJ2-6; 7 nucleotides line up with TRBD1. This CDR3 has 20 amino acids. Germline CDR1 and CDR2: SGHRS and YFSETQ. Trimming cost V 0 bases and J 0 bases; bases outside gene matches: 12. CDR3 in amino acids: CASSLAGTANTFSGANVLTF. The CDR3 DNA sequence: TGCGCCAGCAGCTTGGCCGGGACAGCTAATACCTTCTCTGGGGCCAACGTCCTGACTTTC.

The chain links TRBV5-4 to TRBJ1-1; D uncertain. V was clipped by 3 bases and J by 2 bases, with 2 bases between them. CDR1 is SGHNT and CDR2 is YYREEE in the germline V gene (reference sequence). CDR3 length: 11 amino acids. Here the CDR3 DNA reads TGTGCCAGCAGCTCAAACACTGAAGCTTTCTTT. Its protein is CASSSNTEAFF.

V and J are TRBV7-9 and TRBJ2-7; D is perhaps TRBD1 (6 bases). The CDR3 consists of 16 residues. CDR1 and CDR2 from the germline V gene are SEHNR and FQNEAQ (reference sequence). Deletions cut 5 bases from V and 0 bases from J, with 17 bases between. The CDR3 sequence: CASSPRGRGPSYEQYF. The CDR3 nucleotides read TGTGCCAGCAGCCCTAGGGGCAGGGGCCCCTCCTACGAGCAGTACTTC.

The genes are TRBV19 and TRBJ1-2, with D tentatively TRBD1 (6 bases). This CDR3 has 14 amino acids. Trimming cost V 4 bases and J 2 bases, with 11 bases left between them. In germline, CDR1 is LNHDA, CDR2 SQIVND (reference sequence). The chain's CDR3 is CASSTRTANYGYTF. The CDR3 nucleotides are TGTGCCAGTAGTACCCGGACAGCAAACTATGGCTACACCTTC.

The CDR3 DNA reads TGTGCCAGCAGCGTTACAGGGGATAGACAGCCCCAGCATTTT. Protein sequence: CASSVTGDRQPQHF. V is TRBV7-9 and J is TRBJ1-5, with TRBD1 matching 7 bases. The trim removed 5 bases at V and 7 bases at J, leaving 8 bases unmatched. CDR1 SEHNR and CDR2 FQNEAQ come from the germline V gene (reference sequence). This CDR3 spans 14 amino acids.

J is TRBJ2-1 and V is TRBV19, with 8 bases matching TRBD2. Looked up from germline, CDR1 is LNHDA and CDR2 is SQIVND (reference sequence). The CDR3 is 16 amino acids. J lost 8 bases, V lost 7 bases, and 16 bases had no gene match. CDR3 in amino acids: CASTHLGRGAVDEQFF. CDR3 bases: TGTGCCAGTACGCACCTTGGGCGGGGGGCCGTGGATGAGCAGTTCTTC.

This clone was detected once. The chain employs TRBV10-3 and TRBJ2-1; the match to TRBD1 covers 9 bases. V trimming: 4 bases; J trimming: 7 bases; junction bases outside the gene matches: 2. This CDR3 is 13 amino acids long. The germline V gene has CDR1 ENHRY and CDR2 SYGVKD. The CDR3 DNA is TGTGCCATCAGTGGCGACAGGGGGAATGAGCAGTTCTTC. This translates into CAISGDRGNEQFF.